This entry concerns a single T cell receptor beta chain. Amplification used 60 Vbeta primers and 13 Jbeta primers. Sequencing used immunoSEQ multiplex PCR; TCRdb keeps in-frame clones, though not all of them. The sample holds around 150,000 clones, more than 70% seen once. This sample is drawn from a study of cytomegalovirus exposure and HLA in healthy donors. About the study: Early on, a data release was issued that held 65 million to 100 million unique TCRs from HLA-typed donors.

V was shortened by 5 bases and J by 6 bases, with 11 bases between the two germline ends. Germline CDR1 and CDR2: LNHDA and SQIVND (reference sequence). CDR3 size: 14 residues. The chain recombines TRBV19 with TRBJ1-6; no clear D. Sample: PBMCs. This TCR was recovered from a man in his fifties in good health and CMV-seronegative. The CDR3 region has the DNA TGTGCCAGTAGTCTTGGTAGTGGTAATTCACCCCTCCACTTT. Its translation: CASSLGSGNSPLHF.